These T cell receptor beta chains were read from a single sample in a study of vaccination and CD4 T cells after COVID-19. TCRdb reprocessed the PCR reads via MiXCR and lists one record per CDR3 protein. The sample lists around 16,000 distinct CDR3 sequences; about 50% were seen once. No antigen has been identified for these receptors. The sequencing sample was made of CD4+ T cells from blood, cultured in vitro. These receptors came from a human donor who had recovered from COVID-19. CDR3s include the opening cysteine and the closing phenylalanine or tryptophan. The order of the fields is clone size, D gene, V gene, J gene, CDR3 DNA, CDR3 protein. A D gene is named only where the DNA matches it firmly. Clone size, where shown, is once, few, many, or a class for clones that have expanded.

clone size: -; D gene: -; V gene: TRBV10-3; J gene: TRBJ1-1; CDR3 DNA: TGTGCCATCAAGAGTGCGGGGGGCGCTTTGGACACTGAAGCTTTCTTT; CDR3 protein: CAIKSAGGALDTEAFF
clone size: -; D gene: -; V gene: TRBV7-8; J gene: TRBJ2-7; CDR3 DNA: TGTGCCAGCACCCGAGCGTGGGGGTTGTACGAGCAGTACTTC; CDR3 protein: CASTRAWGLYEQYF
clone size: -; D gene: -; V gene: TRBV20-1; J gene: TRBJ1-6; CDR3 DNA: TGCAGTGCTAGAGATCCCAAGACGGGTAATTCACCCCTCCACTTT; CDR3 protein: CSARDPKTGNSPLHF
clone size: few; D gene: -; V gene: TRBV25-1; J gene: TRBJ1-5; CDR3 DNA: TGTGCCAGCAGTGACAGGGAGAATCAGCCCCAGCATTTT; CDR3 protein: CASSDRENQPQHF
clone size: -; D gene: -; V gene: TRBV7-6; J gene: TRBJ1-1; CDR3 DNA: TGTGCTAGCAGCCTCGCTGAGAACACTGAAGCTTTCTTT; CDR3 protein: CASSLAENTEAFF
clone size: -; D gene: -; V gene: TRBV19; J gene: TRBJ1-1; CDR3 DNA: TGTGCCAGTACACCTTGGGGGGAGATGAACACTGAAGCTTTCTTT; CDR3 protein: CASTPWGEMNTEAFF
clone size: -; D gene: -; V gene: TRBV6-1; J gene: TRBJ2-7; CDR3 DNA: TGTGCCGCGGGTTTGGGTTTGGAGGGTTCCGAGCAGTACTTC; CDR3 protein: CAAGLGLEGSEQYF
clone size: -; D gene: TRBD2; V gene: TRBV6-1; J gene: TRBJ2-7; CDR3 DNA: TGTGCCAGCAGTCGGAAGTCCGGGACTAAGATGTACGAGCAGTACTTC; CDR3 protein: CASSRKSGTKMYEQYF
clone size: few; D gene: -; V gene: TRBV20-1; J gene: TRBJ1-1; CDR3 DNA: TGCAGTGCTAGTGCCCGGGGCTCTGAAGCTTTCTTT; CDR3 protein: CSASARGSEAFF
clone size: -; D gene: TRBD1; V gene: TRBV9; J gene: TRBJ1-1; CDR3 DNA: TGTGCCAGCAGCCCATTAGCCGCGACAGGGAGGGGCCTCACTGAAGCTTTCTTT; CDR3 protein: CASSPLAATGRGLTEAFF
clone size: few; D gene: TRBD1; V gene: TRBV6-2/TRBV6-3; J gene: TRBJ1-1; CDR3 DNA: TGTGCCAGCATACGAGTCAGGGGGCGAGTATTACCGGGAACTGAAGCTTTCTTT; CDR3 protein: CASIRVRGRVLPGTEAFF
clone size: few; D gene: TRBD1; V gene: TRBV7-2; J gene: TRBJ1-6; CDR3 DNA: TGTGCCAGCAGCTTAGAGGACAGGGAAAATTCACCCCTCCACTTT; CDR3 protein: CASSLEDRENSPLHF
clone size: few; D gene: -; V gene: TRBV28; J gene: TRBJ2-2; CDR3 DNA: TGTGCCAGCAGTGCCGGGACCTACACCGGGGAGCTGTTTTTT; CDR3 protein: CASSAGTYTGELFF
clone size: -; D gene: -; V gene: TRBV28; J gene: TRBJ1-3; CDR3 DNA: TGTGCCAGCAGTCTAGGACATAGCTCTGGAAACACCATATATTTT; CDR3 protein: CASSLGHSSGNTIYF
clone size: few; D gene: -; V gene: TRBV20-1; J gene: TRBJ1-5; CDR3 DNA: TGCAGTGCTAGAGGGGGTCACCCCGGTCAGCCCCAGCATTTT; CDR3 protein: CSARGGHPGQPQHF
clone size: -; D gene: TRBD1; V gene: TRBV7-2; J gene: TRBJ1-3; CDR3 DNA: TGTGCCAGCAGCTTACACGGACAGGGACGGGCAAACACCATATATTTT; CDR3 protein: CASSLHGQGRANTIYF
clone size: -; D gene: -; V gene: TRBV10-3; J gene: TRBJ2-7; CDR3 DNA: TGTGCCATCAGTGATGGCGGACAGAGGAGCTCCTACGAGCAGTACTTC; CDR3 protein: CAISDGGQRSSYEQYF
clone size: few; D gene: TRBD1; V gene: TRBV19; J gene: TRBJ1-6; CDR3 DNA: TGTGCCAGTAGTGTGGACAGGCCTAATTCACCCCTCCACTTT; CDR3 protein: CASSVDRPNSPLHF
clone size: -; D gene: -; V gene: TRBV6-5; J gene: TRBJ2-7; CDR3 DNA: TGTGCCAGCAGTTACTTCCGGTACTCTACCTACGAGCAGTACTTC; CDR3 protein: CASSYFRYSTYEQYF
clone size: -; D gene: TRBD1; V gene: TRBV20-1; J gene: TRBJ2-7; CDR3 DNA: TGCAGTGCTACCGACAGGGGGCAATACGAGCAGTACTTC; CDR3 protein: CSATDRGQYEQYF
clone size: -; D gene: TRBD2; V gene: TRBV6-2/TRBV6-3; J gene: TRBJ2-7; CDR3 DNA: TGTGCCAGCAGTTACGCGACTAGCCGCTCCTACGAGCAGTACTTC; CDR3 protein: CASSYATSRSYEQYF
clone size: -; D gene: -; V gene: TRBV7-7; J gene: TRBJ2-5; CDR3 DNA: TGTGCTAGCAGCTTAGCCGGGACGGTCCAAGAGACCCAGTACTTC; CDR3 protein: CASSLAGTVQETQYF
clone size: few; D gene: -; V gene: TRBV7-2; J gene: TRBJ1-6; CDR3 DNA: TGTGCCAGCAGCTTAGCTCCGGGGGCAAGTTATAATTCACCCCTCCACTTT; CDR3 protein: CASSLAPGASYNSPLHF
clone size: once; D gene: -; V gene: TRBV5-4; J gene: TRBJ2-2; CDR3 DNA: TGTGCCAGCAGCCCTACACCGTGGGCAGGGGGGACCACCGGGGAGCTGTTTTTT; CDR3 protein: CASSPTPWAGGTTGELFF
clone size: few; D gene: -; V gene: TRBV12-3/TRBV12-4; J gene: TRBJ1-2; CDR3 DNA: TGTGCCAGCAGTTTAGCGCTAAGTTATGGCTACACCTTC; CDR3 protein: CASSLALSYGYTF
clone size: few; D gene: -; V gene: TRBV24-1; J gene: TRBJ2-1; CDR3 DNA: TGTGCCACCAGTGAGGGGTATTCCTACAATGAGCAGTTCTTC; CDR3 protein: CATSEGYSYNEQFF
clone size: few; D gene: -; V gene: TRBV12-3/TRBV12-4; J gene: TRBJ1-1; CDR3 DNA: TGTGCCAGCAGTTTAGGGCGGAATGGAGCTTTCTTT; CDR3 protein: CASSLGRNGAFF
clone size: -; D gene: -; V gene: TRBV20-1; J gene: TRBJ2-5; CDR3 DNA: TGCAGTGCTACACCCGCCAGCGGAGTTCAAGAGACCCAGTACTTC; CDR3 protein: CSATPASGVQETQYF
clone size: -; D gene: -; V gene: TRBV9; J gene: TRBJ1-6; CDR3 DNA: TGTGCCACCTCCGGGACGGGGGATTCACCCCTCCACTTT; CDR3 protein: CATSGTGDSPLHF
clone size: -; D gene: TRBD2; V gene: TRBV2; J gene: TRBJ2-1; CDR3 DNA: TGTGCCAGCCGGGGGGATTACAATGAGCAGTTCTTC; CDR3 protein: CASRGDYNEQFF
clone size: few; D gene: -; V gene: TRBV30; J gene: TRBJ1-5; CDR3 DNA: TGTGCCTGGAGTGACGGGATGCAGCCCCAGCATTTT; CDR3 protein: CAWSDGMQPQHF
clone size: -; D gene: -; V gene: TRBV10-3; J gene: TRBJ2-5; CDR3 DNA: TGTGCCATCAGTGAGTCGAGGCCCTTGACCGAGACCCAGTACTTC; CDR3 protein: CAISESRPLTETQYF
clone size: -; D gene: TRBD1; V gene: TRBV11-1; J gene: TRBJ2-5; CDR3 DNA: TGTGCCAGCAGCTTCCCAGGGGGAGAGACCCAGTACTTC; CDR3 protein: CASSFPGGETQYF
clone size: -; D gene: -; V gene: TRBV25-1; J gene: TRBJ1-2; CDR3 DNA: TGTGCCAGCAGCCTCATGAGAGGAGAAAGTAACTATGGCTACACCTTC; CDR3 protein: CASSLMRGESNYGYTF
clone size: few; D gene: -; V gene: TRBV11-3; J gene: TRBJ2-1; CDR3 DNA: TGTGCCAGCAGCTTAGATAGTCCCCTCCGGAACAATGAGCAGTTCTTC; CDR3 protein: CASSLDSPLRNNEQFF
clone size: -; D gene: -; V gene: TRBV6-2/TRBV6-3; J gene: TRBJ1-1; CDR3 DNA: TGTGCCAGCAGTCAAACAGGGTCCACTGAAGCTTTCTTT; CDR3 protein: CASSQTGSTEAFF
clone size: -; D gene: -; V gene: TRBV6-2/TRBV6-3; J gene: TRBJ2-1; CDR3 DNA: TGTGCCAGCAGTTTAGGGGGGTTGGATGAGCAGTTCTTC; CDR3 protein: CASSLGGLDEQFF
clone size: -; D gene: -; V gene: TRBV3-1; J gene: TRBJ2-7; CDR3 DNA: TGTGCCAGCAGCCCGGGACCGCCCGGAGAGCAGTACTTC; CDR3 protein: CASSPGPPGEQYF
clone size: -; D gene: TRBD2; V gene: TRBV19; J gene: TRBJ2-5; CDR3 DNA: TGTGCCAGTGGAAAGACTAGCGGGAGTGAGACCCAGTACTTC; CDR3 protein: CASGKTSGSETQYF
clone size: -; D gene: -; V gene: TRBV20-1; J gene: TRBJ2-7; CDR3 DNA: TGCAGTGCTAGTGAGGGGGGGTCGGGCTCCTACGAGCAGTACTTC; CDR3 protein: CSASEGGSGSYEQYF
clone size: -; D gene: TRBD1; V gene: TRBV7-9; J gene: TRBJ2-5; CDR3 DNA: TGTGCCAGCAGCTTGGGGACAGGGCAGGAGACCCAGTACTTC; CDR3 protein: CASSLGTGQETQYF
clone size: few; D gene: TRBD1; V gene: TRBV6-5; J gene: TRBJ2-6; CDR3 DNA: TGTGCCAGCAGTTACGCAGGGGGCGCGTCGGGGGCCAACGTCCTGACTTTC; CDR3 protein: CASSYAGGASGANVLTF
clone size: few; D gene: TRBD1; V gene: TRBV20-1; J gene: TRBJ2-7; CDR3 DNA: TGCAGTGGGACAGGGGGCGACGAGCAGTACTTC; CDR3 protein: CSGTGGDEQYF